This T cell receptor (beta chain) was captured in a study of T cell repertoires in cytomegalovirus infection. Study background: Public signatures in TCR beta pointed to CMV infection and matching HLA type.

From the reads, TCRdb called clonotypes with MiXCR, one entry per CDR3 protein. The data show about 530,000 distinct CDR3 sequences, around a quarter seen once. Study-level points and caveats: HLA-C-restricted CMV-specific TCR beta clonotypes were dominant in the ex vivo response. CMV carriers with the relevant HLA were identified by cumulative public TCR beta family frequency.

A few counts support this clonotype. Its matching antigen is unknown. The CDR3 spans 17 residues. V was clipped by 1 base and J by 3 bases; unmatched bases: 7. CDR1 is LNHNV and CDR2 is YYDKDF in the germline V gene (reference sequence). The sequenced sample was PBMCs. The TCR sequence derives from a human donor in good health (CMV status not recorded). Some clones in this sample may be carry-over from other donors' samples. The chain carries TRBV15 and TRBJ1-3, with 9 bases fitting TRBD1. CDR3: CATSRAPGQGLGNTIYF. The CDR3 bases are TGTGCCACCAGCAGAGCCCCGGGACAGGGACTTGGAAACACCATATATTTT.